Each of the 13 T cell receptor beta chains below was sequenced from the same sample in a study of shared clonotypes between healthy human individuals. Data came from immunoSEQ multiplex PCR; TCRdb stores just in-frame clones and leaves some out. The sample shows about 2.2 million clones, 90% to 95% of them seen only once. Naive CD8 isolation took CD45RO-negative cells positively selected for CCR7 and excluded terminally differentiated effector memory CD45RA+ cells. The sequencing sample was made of naive CD8+ T cells from PBMCs. These receptors were collected from a man in his late teens or twenties in good health. Some clones in this sample may be carry-over from other donors' samples.

This chain connects TRBV27 to TRBJ2-1; 7 bases are shared with TRBD2. Germline CDR1 is MNHEY and CDR2 is SMNVEV (reference sequence). This CDR3 spans 15 amino acids. The junction had 9 bases not matched to a gene; V was cut back by 5 bases and J by 5 bases. The DNA of the CDR3 is TGTGCCAGCAGTCCCCTCCGGACTAGAGACAATGAGCAGTTCTTC. The encoded protein is CASSPLRTRDNEQFF.

The rearrangement joins TRBV9 to TRBJ2-7, with TRBD2 matching 8 bases. V was clipped by 3 bases and J by 1 base; unmatched bases: 9. CDR1 is SGDLS and CDR2 is YYNGEE in the germline V gene. The CDR3 length is 16 residues. CDR3 region: CASSARAASGSYEQYF. CDR3 sequence (DNA): TGTGCCAGCAGCGCCCGGGCGGCTAGCGGGTCCTACGAGCAGTACTTC.

This rearrangement joins TRBV15 to TRBJ2-7; D perhaps matches TRBD2 (6 bases). Germline V CDR1 and CDR2: LNHNV, YYDKDF (reference sequence). Trimming cost V 0 bases and J 4 bases, with 13 bases left between them. This CDR3 region has 15 residues. Here the CDR3 reads CATSREGGIEYEQYF. The DNA of the CDR3 is TGTGCCACCAGCAGAGAAGGCGGGATCGAATACGAGCAGTACTTC.

This clone was counted a single time. The CDR3 reads CASRSLGLDEQFF. CDR3 nucleotide sequence: TGCGCCAGCAGAAGTTTGGGGTTGGATGAGCAGTTCTTC. The V call is TRBV5-1, the J call TRBJ2-1; D call uncertain. The CDR3 spans 13 residues. The V end lost 5 bases, the J end lost 8 bases, and 14 bases lay between the germline ends. From germline, CDR1 is SGHRS and CDR2 YFSETQ.

To note about this clone: The sample contains more than one DNA sequence encoding this CDR3. V gene TRBV27 combines with J gene TRBJ1-5; unclear D gene. V was shortened by 0 bases and J by 1 base, with 7 bases between the two germline ends. The CDR3 spans 15 residues. Germline assignment: CDR1 MNHEY and CDR2 SMNVEV (reference sequence). CDR3 sequence: CASSLSTASNQPQHF. In nucleotides, the CDR3 is TGTGCCAGCAGTTTATCCACAGCGAGCAATCAGCCCCAGCATTTT.

The chain is built from TRBV9 and TRBJ2-1, with D hard to call. The germline V and J ends were trimmed by 0 bases and 4 bases, with 5 bases remaining between them. The germline V gene has CDR1 SGDLS and CDR2 YYNGEE. This CDR3 is 13 amino acids long. The CDR3 loop reads CASSVERYNEQFF. The CDR3 DNA reads TGTGCCAGCAGCGTAGAACGATACAATGAGCAGTTCTTC.

The gene calls are TRBV19 and TRBJ2-7; TRBD2 agrees at 7 bases. The CDR3 covers 15 residues. The trim removed 3 bases at V and 2 bases at J, leaving 7 bases unmatched. CDR1 and CDR2 (germline): LNHDA, SQIVND (reference sequence). CDR3 sequence: CASSISGGGPYEQYF. CDR3 sequence (DNA): TGTGCCAGTAGTATTAGTGGCGGGGGTCCCTACGAGCAGTACTTC. The full variable domain, completed using reference TRBV19 and TRBJ2-7, is DGGITQSPKYLFRKEGQNVTLSCEQNLNHDAMYWYRQDPGQGLRLIYYSQIVNDFQKGDIAEGYSVSREKKESFPLTVTSAQKNPTAFYLCASSISGGGPYEQYFGPGTRLTVT.

The rearrangement joins TRBV29-1 to TRBJ2-7; 10 nucleotides match TRBD2. Losses at the gene ends were 0 bases for V and 3 bases for J; bases not matched to a gene: 8. The CDR3 has 16 amino acids. Looked up from germline, CDR1 is SQVTM and CDR2 is ANQGSEA. CDR3 DNA sequence: TGCAGCGTTGAAGACATGGGGCTAGCGGGAGTCTACGAGCAGTACTTC. It encodes CSVEDMGLAGVYEQYF.

The chain joins TRBV6-6 to TRBJ2-1; D uncertain. This CDR3 spans 13 amino acids. Trimming pared 6 bases from V and 4 bases from J, leaving 10 bases between. Germline loops: CDR1 MNHNY, CDR2 SVGAGI (reference sequence). The CDR3 coding sequence is TGTGCCAGCAGCCCGGATCGATACAATGAGCAGTTCTTC. Its translation: CASSPDRYNEQFF.

CDR3 sequence (DNA): TGTGCCAGTACCATCAGTGGGACTGAAGCTTTCTTT. Its translation is CASTISGTEAFF. J is TRBJ1-1 and V is TRBV19, with no clear D. This CDR3 comprises 12 residues. Per germline, CDR1 LNHDA and CDR2 SQIVND (reference sequence). V gave up 7 bases and J gave up 5 bases, with 11 bases separating them.

The J gene is TRBJ2-7, the V gene TRBV4-3; TRBD2 is a possible D gene (6 bases). Germline V gives CDR1 LGHNA, CDR2 YSLEER. Trimming left V 3 bases short and J 6 bases short, with 24 bases between. The CDR3 consists of 17 residues. Written as DNA, the CDR3 is TGCGCCAGCAGCCAGGCGATCTGGCGGGACCCGAGGGGCGAGCAGTACTTC. It is translated as CASSQAIWRDPRGEQYF.

The V gene is TRBV30, the J gene TRBJ2-1, with TRBD2 as a possible D gene (6 bases). The germline V gene encodes CDR1 GTSNPN and CDR2 SVGIG (reference sequence). The CDR3 runs to 12 residues. Trimming cost V 3 bases and J 10 bases, with 13 bases left between them. CDR3 sequence (DNA): TGTGCCTGGAGCTTACCGGGACTGGAGCAGTTCTTC. It specifies CAWSLPGLEQFF.

Worth noting for this clone: The same CDR3 also results from other DNA sequences found in this sample. The genes are TRBV27 and TRBJ2-7, with no clear D. The ends were cut back, 3 bases at V and 0 bases at J, with 6 bases in the middle. The CDR3 length is 13 residues. Germline CDR1 MNHEY, CDR2 SMNVEV (reference sequence). CDR3 DNA: TGTGCCAGCAGTTTCGGGCACTCCTACGAGCAGTACTTC. The encoded protein is CASSFGHSYEQYF.